What follows describes a single TCR beta chain. Original methodology: Nucleated cell number was recorded as an estimate derived from reference gene primer amplification. The assay was immunoSEQ multiplex PCR, and TCRdb's table has in-frame clones only and misses some. The V and J calls and clone size are taken from that table; D and trimming were inferred from the DNA. Among 55,000 to 80,000 clones listed, about 81% were seen once. This sample is part of a study of blood T cell repertoires in COVID-19. Study at large: The origin of the acute and convalescent COVID-19 samples was the United States, Italy and Spain. T cells, B-cell-depleted T cells, or PBMCs provided the cDNA or gDNA that served as material.

The sequenced sample consisted of peripheral blood. The source of this sequence is a human donor in a cohort sampled during active COVID-19.

The CDR3 coding sequence is TGCGCCAGCAGCCAAGGTATACAGGGGTTAACTAGCGGTACTGAAGCTTTCTTT. Translating gives CASSQGIQGLTSGTEAFF. The rearrangement uses TRBV4-1 and TRBJ1-1, with 7 bases identical to TRBD1. This CDR3 comprises 18 residues. Trimming took 1 base from V and 5 from J; bases not matched to a gene: 16. Per the germline V gene, CDR1 is MGHRA and CDR2 is YSYEKL.